A selection of T cell receptor beta chains follows, all from one sample in a study of identical twins. Each CDR3 protein gets one entry after TCRdb re-called the 5' RACE reads with MiXCR. This sample yields around 220,000 distinct CDR3 sequences, of which over 9.5% are seen a single time; approximately 11% belongs to the top ten. The material sequenced was memory T cells sorted from blood. The receptors shown here come from a man aged 50-60 years in good health. Each CDR3 is given with its conserved first and last residue. The D gene is left open where the match is weak. Only some rows state a clone size, as once, few, many or a class for expanded clones.

d_gene,len,j_gene,v_gene,abundance,CDR3nt,CDR3aa
.,16,TRBJ2-7,TRBV15,few,TGTGCCACCAGCAGAGTGCGGGGCCGCCTAACCTACGAGCAGTACTTC,CATSRVRGRLTYEQYF
.,13,TRBJ2-7,TRBV21-1,.,TGTGCCAGCAGAGGCGGGTCCCCCCTCGAGCAGTACTTC,CASRGGSPLEQYF
.,13,TRBJ2-5,TRBV20-1,.,TGCAGTGCTAGTAGGGAGATGGGGGAGACCCAGTACTTC,CSASREMGETQYF
TRBD2,17,TRBJ2-7,TRBV3-1,many,TGTGCCAGCAGCCGGGATTGGGGGGCTAGCGGGGGCTACGAGCAGTACTTC,CASSRDWGASGGYEQYF
TRBD2,15,TRBJ2-2,TRBV20-1,.,TGCAGTGCTATCTCGGGACTAGCGGGAGCCGGGGAGCTGTTTTTT,CSAISGLAGAGELFF
.,14,TRBJ1-6,TRBV5-6,.,TGTGCCAGCAGCCCGGATCCAGGGGATTCACCCCTCCACTTT,CASSPDPGDSPLHF
.,14,TRBJ1-3,TRBV20-1,.,TGCAGTGCTTCAGAGGGGTACTCTGGAAACACCATATATTTT,CSASEGYSGNTIYF
.,13,TRBJ2-3,TRBV25-1,.,TGTGCCAGCAGTGAGCGGACCACAAAAAACGAGTATTTT,CASSERTTKNEYF
.,13,TRBJ2-5,TRBV6-2/TRBV6-3,.,TGTGCCAGCAGCCGACAGCACCAAGAGACCCAGTACTTC,CASSRQHQETQYF
TRBD2,15,TRBJ2-7,TRBV6-1,many,TGTGCCAGCAGAACCGGGACTAGCAGCCACTACGAGCAGTACTTC,CASRTGTSSHYEQYF
TRBD2,16,TRBJ2-1,TRBV18,few,TGTGCCAGCTCACCACAGGAGCGGGGCTTGAACAATGAGCAGTTCTTC,CASSPQERGLNNEQFF
.,15,TRBJ2-2,TRBV7-2,few,TGTGCCAGCAGCTTGAACCCCATGAGGACCGGGGAGCTGTTTTTT,CASSLNPMRTGELFF
.,13,TRBJ1-2,TRBV7-2,many,TGTGCCAGCAGCTTAGTTGGGGGAGTGGGCTACACCTTC,CASSLVGGVGYTF
TRBD2,13,TRBJ2-1,TRBV11-2,many,TGTGCCAGCAGCTTAGTTGTCGGGGGGGAGCAGTTCTTC,CASSLVVGGEQFF
TRBD1,14,TRBJ2-1,TRBV11-2,few,TGTGCCAGCAGTTTAGGGGACAGGATAAATGAGCAGTTCTTC,CASSLGDRINEQFF
TRBD1,17,TRBJ2-2,TRBV5-1,many,TGCGCCAGCCGAGTCCTTACAGGGGCGACGAACACCGGGGAGCTGTTTTTT,CASRVLTGATNTGELFF
TRBD2,14,TRBJ2-1,TRBV5-1,few,TGCGCCAGCACAGACCTTGGGGGGGGAAATGAGCAGTTCTTC,CASTDLGGGNEQFF
TRBD2,14,TRBJ2-1,TRBV7-9,many,TGTGCCAGCAGCTTAACTAGCGGGATCAATGAGCAGTTCTTC,CASSLTSGINEQFF
.,15,TRBJ1-4,TRBV4-2,.,TGTGCCAGCCAACTCCAACAGGGTAATAATGAAAAACTGTTTTTT,CASQLQQGNNEKLFF
TRBD2,15,TRBJ2-1,TRBV5-5,many,TGTGCCAGCAGCTTGGCGGGGGGGCCCGTAAATGAGCAGTTCTTC,CASSLAGGPVNEQFF
.,14,TRBJ2-3,TRBV5-1,few,TGCGCCAGCAGCCCCGGGACTCACGGCGATACGCAGTATTTT,CASSPGTHGDTQYF
TRBD2,15,TRBJ2-3,TRBV5-1,many,TGCGCCAGCAGCTTGGACGGGAGGGAGACAGATACGCAGTATTTT,CASSLDGRETDTQYF
.,12,TRBJ1-6,TRBV18,many,TGTGCCAGCTCACACGGAAATTCACCCCTCCACTTT,CASSHGNSPLHF
TRBD1,13,TRBJ1-6,TRBV27,many,TGTGCCAGCAGTCAGGGGGCTTGGTCACCCCTCCACTTT,CASSQGAWSPLHF
.,18,TRBJ1-5,TRBV6-7,many,TGTGCCAGCAGTTCCTATTCAACTATAGACGGGGGCAATCAGCCCCAGCATTTT,CASSSYSTIDGGNQPQHF
TRBD2,15,TRBJ2-2,TRBV20-1,many,TGCAGTGCTATGGGACTAGCGGGGCTCACCGGGGAGCTGTTTTTT,CSAMGLAGLTGELFF
TRBD1,20,TRBJ1-5,TRBV12-3/TRBV12-4,many,TGTGCCAGCAGATCCCCCCTTCCGGGACAGGGGGCAATTGGCAATCAGCCCCAGCATTTT,CASRSPLPGQGAIGNQPQHF
TRBD1,16,TRBJ1-1,TRBV3-1,.,TGTGCCAGCAGCCAACCGCGGACAGGGGAAGCCACTGAAGCTTTCTTT,CASSQPRTGEATEAFF
.,17,TRBJ1-5,TRBV20-1,.,TGCAGTGCTAGAGATTCGCAGGGGTCGTATAGCAATCAGCCCCAGCATTTT,CSARDSQGSYSNQPQHF
TRBD1,17,TRBJ1-6,TRBV20-1,.,TGCAGTGCTCTGAAAGTATCGGACAGGGGAGATGATTCACCCCTCCACTTT,CSALKVSDRGDDSPLHF
TRBD1,14,TRBJ1-6,TRBV5-8,many,TGTGCCAGCAGCTTGTTGCAGGGGGCGAAGGCCCTCCACTTT,CASSLLQGAKALHF
TRBD2,15,TRBJ2-1,TRBV7-9,few,TGTGCCAGCAGCTTTCGGGAGGGCCCGTACAATGAGCAGTTCTTC,CASSFREGPYNEQFF
TRBD1,14,TRBJ1-6,TRBV7-9,many,TGTGCCAGCAGCTTAGGACAGGGAAGTGCAACCCTCCACTTT,CASSLGQGSATLHF
TRBD1,17,TRBJ2-5,TRBV3-1,many,TGTGCCAGCAGCCAAGTCAGAGGACAGGGGGGCCAAGAGACCCAGTACTTC,CASSQVRGQGGQETQYF
.,15,TRBJ1-6,TRBV18,few,TGTGCCAGCTCCCCCGATGTCGTGAACAGTTCACCCCTCCACTTT,CASSPDVVNSSPLHF